This T cell receptor (beta chain) stems from a study of HIV-infected patients and healthy controls. In this sample, this clonotype turned up many times. Antigen specificity is unknown. The repertoire came from unfractionated whole blood and reflected all unsorted peripheral T cells. Around 500 ng RNA was reverse transcribed with alpha and beta constant-region primers. Alpha and beta chain libraries were made separately by chain-specific third strand synthesis with multiplexing indices. TCRdb independently ran MiXCR on the 5' RACE reads; one entry per CDR3 protein. The table shows about 13,000 distinct CDR3 sequences, with 9.9% occurring only once. Study outcomes and limitations: HIV+ repertoires were severely depleted of MAIT alpha-chain CDR3s, unlike healthy controls.

The sequencing sample was made of blood. This TCR was recovered from an adult in good health.

DNA of the CDR3: TGTGCCAGCAGCTTAATGGGGACAGGGGTAGAGACCCAGTACTTC. It yields the protein CASSLMGTGVETQYF. J is TRBJ2-5 and V is TRBV7-2, with 10 nucleotides matching TRBD1. The J segment lost 4 bases and the V segment lost 2 bases, leaving 4 bases of the junction unmatched. Germline CDR1 is SGHTA and CDR2 is FQGNSA. The CDR3 is 15 residues long.